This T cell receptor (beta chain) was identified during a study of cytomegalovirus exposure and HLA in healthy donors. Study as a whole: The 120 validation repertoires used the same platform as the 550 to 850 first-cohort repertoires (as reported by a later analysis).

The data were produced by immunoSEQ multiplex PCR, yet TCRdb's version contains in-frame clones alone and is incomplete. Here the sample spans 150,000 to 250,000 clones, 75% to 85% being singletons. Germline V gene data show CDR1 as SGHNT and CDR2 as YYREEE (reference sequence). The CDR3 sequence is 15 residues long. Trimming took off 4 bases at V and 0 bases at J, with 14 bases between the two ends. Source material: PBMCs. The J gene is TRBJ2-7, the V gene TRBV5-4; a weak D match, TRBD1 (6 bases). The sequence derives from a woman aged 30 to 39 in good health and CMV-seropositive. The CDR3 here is CASSVMTGNSYEQYF. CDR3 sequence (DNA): TGTGCCAGCAGCGTCATGACAGGTAACTCCTACGAGCAGTACTTC.